The 5 T cell receptor beta chains reported below all come from one sample, sequenced in a study of CD8 T cells in Susac syndrome. With random hexamers, reverse transcription was performed on roughly 0.45 to 1 ug of RNA. TCRdb independently ran MiXCR on the immunoSEQ multiplex PCR reads; one entry per CDR3 protein. Of more than 250,000 distinct CDR3 sequences in the sample, about 91% are singletons; the top ten hold roughly 0.064%. Specimen: CD4+ T cells from PBMCs. These receptor sequences come from a human donor with multiple sclerosis.

This clonotype was counted only a few times. The V and J genes are TRBV6-2 or TRBV6-3 and TRBJ2-1; 8 nucleotides agree with TRBD2. This CDR3 has 15 residues. Germline values: CDR1 MNHEY, CDR2 SVGEGT. Trimming at V came to 5 bases and at J to 2 bases, leaving 5 bases not matched to a gene. CDR3 residues: CASSLILAAYNEQFF. CDR3 sequence (DNA): TGTGCCAGCAGTCTGATACTAGCGGCCTACAATGAGCAGTTCTTC.

This clonotype showed up just once. V and J are TRBV7-3 and TRBJ2-3; TRBD2 agrees at 10 bases. CDR3 size: 15 residues. The ends lost 5 bases at V and 5 bases at J; junction bases unmatched: 7. Germline-derived CDR1 and CDR2 are SGHTA and FQGTGA. CDR3 in amino acids: CASSPLAGDVDTQYF. The CDR3 DNA follows: TGTGCCAGCAGCCCTCTAGCGGGAGACGTAGATACGCAGTATTTT.

The chain uses TRBV7-2 and TRBJ1-4; 8 nucleotides line up with TRBD1. Germline-derived CDR1 and CDR2 are SGHTA and FQGNSA. This CDR3 region has 16 residues. The ends lost 5 bases at V and 8 bases at J; junction bases unmatched: 13. The CDR3 protein is CASSPNSGRGREKLFF. DNA for the CDR3: TGTGCCAGCAGCCCCAACTCGGGCAGGGGGCGAGAAAAACTGTTTTTT.

In this sample, this clonotype turned up a few times. The V gene is TRBV5-5, the J gene TRBJ2-1; D is unresolved. Germline CDR1 is SGHKS and CDR2 is YYEKEE (reference sequence). Trimming removed 0 bases from V and 0 bases from J, with 4 bases in between. This CDR3 has 14 amino acids. The CDR3: CASSLVGSYNEQFF. CDR3 DNA: TGTGCCAGCAGCTTGGTTGGCTCCTACAATGAGCAGTTCTTC.

The rearrangement links TRBV24-1 to TRBJ1-2; the D is unclear. The germline gives CDR1 KGHDR, CDR2 SFDVKD. Trimming removed 2 bases at V and 6 bases at J, with 3 bases between. The CDR3 consists of 11 residues. CDR3 region: CATSDYHGYTF. The CDR3 nucleotides are TGTGCCACCAGTGATTACCATGGCTACACCTTC.